A selection of T cell receptor beta chains follows, all from one sample in a study of shared clonotypes between healthy human individuals. This table comes from immunoSEQ multiplex PCR, and its TCRdb copy is limited to in-frame clones, with some not included. This table holds around 2,000,000 clones, approximately 94% found once. What was sequenced was naive CD8+ T cells sorted from blood. These receptor sequences come from a man in his late teens or twenties in good health. Both conserved end residues are trimmed from each CDR3.

v_gene	j_gene	CDR3aa
TRBV14	TRBJ2-7	ASSQVYSNSYEQY
TRBV29-1	TRBJ2-7	SVGMAQGPYEQY
TRBV9	TRBJ2-5	ASSLGGSGETQY
TRBV5-6	TRBJ2-1	ASSWSGNEQF
TRBV7-9	TRBJ1-1	ASSLRQGLNTEAF
TRBV10-3	TRBJ1-1	AISEGSDATRAAF
TRBV4-1	TRBJ2-7	ASSQEEPYEQY
TRBV5-6	TRBJ1-6	ASSDTGTGGRNSPLH
TRBV4-3	TRBJ2-1	ASSQDGSGHIPNEQF
TRBV7-9	TRBJ1-2	ASSLVPTDYGYT
TRBV5-1	TRBJ2-7	ASSWTGGGYEQY
TRBV7-2	TRBJ2-7	ASSPDRMREQY
TRBV7-9	TRBJ2-7	ASISGTDPTYEQY
TRBV6-1	TRBJ1-5	ASSDRTDRNQPQH
TRBV6-1	TRBJ2-7	ASFTPSYEQY
TRBV4-2	TRBJ2-7	ASSQEFGTSGSYEQY
TRBV4-1	TRBJ2-5	ASSQDREANQETQY
TRBV7-2	TRBJ2-3	ASSPDRGLDTQY
TRBV29-1	TRBJ2-1	SGLQDEQF
TRBV6-5	TRBJ2-7	ASSPGTGVGEQY
TRBV9	TRBJ2-7	ASSDVGMGEQY
TRBV6-5	TRBJ1-2	ASSYSTGLYGYT
TRBV5-1	TRBJ1-2	ASSLGGGREGYT